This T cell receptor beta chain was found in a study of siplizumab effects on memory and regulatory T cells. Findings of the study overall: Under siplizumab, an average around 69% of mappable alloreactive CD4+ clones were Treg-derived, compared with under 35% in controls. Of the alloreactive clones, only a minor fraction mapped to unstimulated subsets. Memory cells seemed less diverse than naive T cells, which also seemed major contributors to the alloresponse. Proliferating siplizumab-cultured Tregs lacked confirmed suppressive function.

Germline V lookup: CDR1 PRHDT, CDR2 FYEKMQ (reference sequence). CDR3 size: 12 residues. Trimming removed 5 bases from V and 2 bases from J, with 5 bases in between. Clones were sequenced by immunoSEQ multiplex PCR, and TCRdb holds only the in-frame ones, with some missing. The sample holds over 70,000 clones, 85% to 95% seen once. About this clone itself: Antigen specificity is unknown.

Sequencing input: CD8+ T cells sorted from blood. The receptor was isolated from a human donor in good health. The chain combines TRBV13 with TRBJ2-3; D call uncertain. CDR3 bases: TGTGCCAGCAGCCAACTCACAGATACGCAGTATTTT. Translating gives CASSQLTDTQYF. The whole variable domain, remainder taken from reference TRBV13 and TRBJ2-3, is AAGVIQSPRHLIKEKRETATLKCYPIPRHDTVYWYQQGPGQDPQFLISFYEKMQSDKGSIPDRFSAQQFSDYHSELNMSSLELGDSALYFCASSQLTDTQYFGPGTRLTVL.